The rows below give T cell receptor beta chains drawn from one sample of a study of neurological immune-mediated disorders. MiXCR, applied by TCRdb to the 5' RACE reads, yields one record per CDR3 protein. This sample has some 79,000 distinct CDR3 sequences; 11% to 15% occur once, and the top ten carry roughly 6.8%. Source material: PBMCs. The receptors stem from a woman between 45 and 60 years old in good health. Each CDR3 is given with its conserved first and last residue. A D gene is named only where the DNA matches it firmly. Clone size appears in some rows only: once, few, many, or a class for an expanded clone.

v_gene	d_gene	abundance	j_gene	CDR3aa	CDR3nt
TRBV5-1	NA	many	TRBJ2-3	CASSFNPGHTDTQYF	TGCGCCAGCAGCTTTAATCCGGGCCACACAGATACGCAGTATTTT
TRBV20-1	TRBD2	few	TRBJ2-7	CSARDTLAGSYEQYF	TGCAGTGCTAGAGATACTCTAGCGGGATCCTACGAGCAGTACTTC
TRBV5-1	NA	many	TRBJ2-5	CASGSGLGETQYF	TGCGCCAGCGGATCAGGCCTGGGGGAGACCCAGTACTTC
TRBV5-1	TRBD2	NA	TRBJ2-1	CASSRGTSGSRQYNEQFF	TGCGCCAGCAGCAGAGGGACTAGCGGGAGCCGACAATACAATGAGCAGTTCTTC
TRBV18	NA	NA	TRBJ2-2	CASSPSQAANTGELFF	TGTGCCAGCTCACCATCTCAGGCAGCGAACACCGGGGAGCTGTTTTTT
TRBV5-1	TRBD1	many	TRBJ2-7	CASSLQGAQDEQYF	TGCGCCAGCAGCTTGCAGGGGGCCCAGGACGAGCAGTACTTC
TRBV7-2	TRBD2	many	TRBJ2-1	CASSHLAGPYNEQFF	TGTGCCAGCAGCCATCTAGCGGGGCCCTACAATGAGCAGTTCTTC
TRBV6-6	NA	NA	TRBJ1-2	CASTTGVSGYTF	TGTGCCAGCACCACGGGGGTTAGTGGCTACACCTTC
TRBV3-1	NA	many	TRBJ2-3	CASSRGLTLSTDTQYF	TGTGCCAGCAGCCGAGGGTTGACTCTCAGCACAGATACGCAGTATTTT
TRBV5-1	NA	many	TRBJ2-7	CASSYSGPGLPSEQYF	TGCGCCAGCAGCTATTCTGGGCCAGGCCTTCCGTCGGAGCAGTACTTC
TRBV10-2	NA	many	TRBJ2-7	CASLKKGAYEQYF	TGCGCATCCTTAAAGAAGGGAGCCTACGAGCAGTACTTC
TRBV20-1	NA	many	TRBJ2-2	CSARDGGTGTGELFF	TGCAGTGCTAGAGATGGGGGGACGGGCACCGGGGAGCTGTTTTTT
TRBV5-1	TRBD1	many	TRBJ2-1	CASSQAGGSYNEQFF	TGCGCCAGCAGCCAGGCAGGGGGTTCCTACAATGAGCAGTTCTTC
TRBV5-1	NA	many	TRBJ2-3	CASSRLESDTQYF	TGCGCCAGCAGCCGACTAGAATCAGATACGCAGTATTTT
TRBV4-2	NA	many	TRBJ2-3	CASSQGPRGADTQYF	TGTGCCAGCAGCCAAGGGCCCAGGGGAGCGGATACGCAGTATTTT
TRBV5-1	NA	many	TRBJ1-6	CASSLDTGSNSPLHF	TGCGCCAGCAGCTTGGACACCGGGAGTAATTCACCCCTCCACTTT
TRBV28	TRBD1	NA	TRBJ2-7	CASGTAYEQYF	TGTGCCAGTGGGACAGCCTACGAGCAGTACTTC
TRBV5-1	NA	NA	TRBJ2-1	CASSLGGGGTYNEQFF	TGCGCCAGCAGCTTGGGAGGGGGAGGGACCTACAATGAGCAGTTCTTC
TRBV20-1	TRBD1	many	TRBJ2-7	CSARVHRGDSYEQYF	TGCAGTGCTAGAGTTCACAGGGGCGATTCCTACGAGCAGTACTTC
TRBV28	NA	many	TRBJ1-1	CASSLSVHEGNTEAFF	TGTGCCAGCAGTTTATCCGTCCATGAGGGGAACACTGAAGCTTTCTTT
TRBV5-1	NA	many	TRBJ2-2	CASSVDTRNPNTGELFF	TGCGCCAGCAGCGTAGATACCAGGAATCCGAACACCGGGGAGCTGTTTTTT
TRBV7-2	TRBD1	many	TRBJ2-5	CASSSTGGRETQYF	TGTGCCAGCAGCTCCACAGGGGGCCGAGAGACCCAGTACTTC
TRBV7-2	TRBD1	many	TRBJ1-4	CASSPQGGVNEKLFF	TGTGCCAGCAGCCCACAGGGGGGGGTGAATGAAAAACTGTTTTTT
TRBV29-1	TRBD2	many	TRBJ2-1	CSASGLAEISYNEQFF	TGCAGCGCCTCGGGACTAGCGGAGATATCCTACAATGAGCAGTTCTTC
TRBV5-1	NA	many	TRBJ1-2	CASKMSEWALNGYTF	TGCGCCAGCAAGATGTCCGAGTGGGCCCTGAATGGCTACACCTTC
TRBV7-8	NA	many	TRBJ2-2	CASSSRGGNTGELFF	TGTGCCAGCAGCTCCAGGGGAGGTAACACCGGGGAGCTGTTTTTT
TRBV10-3	NA	many	TRBJ1-5	CAISESFGVGRSNQPQHF	TGTGCCATCAGTGAGTCGTTCGGTGTCGGGCGTAGCAATCAGCCCCAGCATTTT
TRBV7-3	NA	many	TRBJ2-1	CASSLLRGQYNEQFF	TGTGCCAGCAGCTTACTACGGGGGCAATACAATGAGCAGTTCTTC
TRBV20-1	TRBD1	once	TRBJ2-3	CSARPGTGDPTGEQYF	TGCAGTGCTCGACCCGGGACAGGGGACCCCACCGGGGAGCAGTATTTT
TRBV29-1	TRBD1	many	TRBJ1-1	CSVLRDRVTEAFF	TGCAGCGTCCTGCGGGACAGGGTCACTGAAGCTTTCTTT
TRBV5-5	TRBD2	many	TRBJ2-2	CASSLFSGGNTGELFF	TGTGCCAGCAGCTTATTTAGCGGGGGGAACACCGGGGAGCTGTTTTTT
TRBV7-2	TRBD2	many	TRBJ2-1	CASSPRATSGRQFF	TGTGCCAGCAGCCCTAGGGCCACTAGCGGGAGACAGTTCTTC
TRBV7-9	TRBD1	many	TRBJ1-6	CASSRLTSGGSPLHF	TGTGCCAGCAGCCGGCTTACCTCAGGGGGTTCACCCCTCCACTTT
TRBV6-1	NA	few	TRBJ1-2	CASTEPEDYGYTF	TGTGCCAGCACGGAACCCGAGGACTATGGCTACACCTTC
TRBV7-8	TRBD1	many	TRBJ2-2	CASSQTGISDTGELFF	TGTGCCAGCAGCCAGACAGGGATCTCCGACACCGGGGAGCTGTTTTTT
TRBV9	NA	NA	TRBJ2-1	CASSPLISGTEKNEQFF	TGTGCCAGCAGCCCACTAATCTCCGGGACCGAAAAAAATGAGCAGTTCTTC